A selection of T cell receptor beta chains follows, all from one sample in a study of cytomegalovirus exposure and HLA in healthy donors. Assay: immunoSEQ multiplex PCR; the TCRdb copy retains only in-frame clones and omits some. The repertoire holds around 190,000 clones, with roughly 78% as singletons. The sequenced material came from PBMCs. Receptor source: a woman in her thirties in good health and CMV-seropositive. Both conserved end residues are part of each CDR3. The D gene is left open where the match is weak. Clone size is not always given. Where it is, it says once, few, many or a class for expanded clones.

D,V,size,J,DNA,CDR3
.,TRBV4-3,.,TRBJ2-1,TGCGCCAGCAGCGAGGGAGGAATCTATGAGCAGTTCTTC,CASSEGGIYEQFF
TRBD1,TRBV2,.,TRBJ2-7,TGTGCCAGCAGAGGGACAGGGGGCGCGGGCGAGCAGTACTTC,CASRGTGGAGEQYF
TRBD2,TRBV5-4,.,TRBJ2-7,TGTGCCAGCAGCTTGGTCGCTAGCGGGGGTAGGGAGCAGTACTTC,CASSLVASGGREQYF
.,TRBV15,.,TRBJ1-1,TGTGCCACCAGCAGAGACGGGCAGGGAGCTTTCTTT,CATSRDGQGAFF
TRBD2,TRBV6-1,.,TRBJ2-5,TGTGCCAGCAGGATCGGGTTCGGGGGGGAGACCCAGTACTTC,CASRIGFGGETQYF
.,TRBV6-5,.,TRBJ2-7,TGTGCCAGCAGTTCGACAGGTTTAAGTGTCTACGAGCAGTACTTC,CASSSTGLSVYEQYF
.,TRBV29-1,.,TRBJ1-1,TGCAGCGTTGATGGGCAGGGGCGGACTGAAGCTTTCTTT,CSVDGQGRTEAFF
TRBD1,TRBV5-5,.,TRBJ1-2,TGTGCCAGCAGCTACCCGGGACAGGGGGCGGGCTACACCTTC,CASSYPGQGAGYTF
.,TRBV5-5,.,TRBJ1-5,TGTGCCAGCAGCTGGCAGGCAGGGAGCAATCAGCCCCAGCATTTT,CASSWQAGSNQPQHF
.,TRBV5-1,.,TRBJ2-2,TGCGCCAGCAGCGCCGGCAGGGACACCGGGGAGCTGTTTTTT,CASSAGRDTGELFF
TRBD1,TRBV13,.,TRBJ2-1,TGTGCCAGCAGCCTAGCTCGGACAGGCGGATACAATGAGCAGTTCTTC,CASSLARTGGYNEQFF
.,TRBV9,.,TRBJ2-6,TGTGCCAGCAGCGTAGAACCGGCAGAAACTAGGTTCTCTGGGGCCAACGTCCTGACTTTC,CASSVEPAETRFSGANVLTF
TRBD1,TRBV6-5,.,TRBJ2-7,TGTGCCGCACGGACAGGGGGGGACGAGCAGTACTTC,CAARTGGDEQYF
TRBD1,TRBV4-3,.,TRBJ1-2,TGCGCCAGCAGCCAAGGTCAGGGGGAATGGGGCTACACCTTC,CASSQGQGEWGYTF
.,TRBV6-5,.,TRBJ1-1,TGTGCCAGCAGCCCGGGACAGAACACTGAAGCTTTCTTT,CASSPGQNTEAFF
.,TRBV5-1,.,TRBJ2-7,TGCGCCAGCAGCTTGGCCCAGGGAAACGAGCAGTACTTC,CASSLAQGNEQYF
TRBD1,TRBV5-1,.,TRBJ1-2,TGCGCCAGCAGCTTGGAAGGGGGCCGGGAGCGGGGCTACACCTTC,CASSLEGGRERGYTF
TRBD1,TRBV7-2,.,TRBJ1-4,TGTGCCAGCAGCGCGTGGGGGACAGGAGATGAAAAACTGTTTTTT,CASSAWGTGDEKLFF
.,TRBV5-1,.,TRBJ1-2,TGCGCCAGCAGTGCAAGCGCGATGGCCTATGGCTACACCTTC,CASSASAMAYGYTF
TRBD1,TRBV7-2,.,TRBJ1-2,TGTGCCAGCAGCTTAGTTGGACAGGGGGCCGCCTATGGCTACACCTTC,CASSLVGQGAAYGYTF
.,TRBV5-4,.,TRBJ2-7,TGTGCCAGCAGTCCCGGACTTTCTATGACCTACGAGCAGTACTTC,CASSPGLSMTYEQYF
.,TRBV6-5,.,TRBJ2-3,TGTGCCAGCAGTTACTCTAGCGGCGGCACAGATACGCAGTATTTT,CASSYSSGGTDTQYF
TRBD1,TRBV5-1,.,TRBJ2-2,TGCGCCAGCAGCTTGGTGGGACAGGGGAACACCGGGGAGCTGTTTTTT,CASSLVGQGNTGELFF
.,TRBV15,.,TRBJ1-2,TGTGCCACCAGCAAGGACAGCTTCCATGGCTACACCTTC,CATSKDSFHGYTF
.,TRBV4-1,.,TRBJ1-2,TGCGCCAGCAGCCAAGAGCCGGGACAAATCTCCTATGGCTACACCTTC,CASSQEPGQISYGYTF
.,TRBV18,once,TRBJ1-5,TGTGCCAGCTCACCCGAGTCAGGGAAACAGCCCCAGCATTTT,CASSPESGKQPQHF
.,TRBV5-1,.,TRBJ2-5,TGCGCCAGCAGCTTTTCGAGGGGGGGGCTACGGGAGACCCAGTACTTC,CASSFSRGGLRETQYF
.,TRBV6-6,few,TRBJ1-5,TGTGCCACCACTAACAAGCAGGGTGACAATCAGCCCCAGCATTTT,CATTNKQGDNQPQHF
.,TRBV5-1,.,TRBJ2-1,TGCGCCAGCAGCTTGGGAGAGGGTGATGAGCAGTTCTTC,CASSLGEGDEQFF
.,TRBV29-1,.,TRBJ1-2,TGCAGCGGGCGGGGTGAGGGACCCTATGGCTACACCTTC,CSGRGEGPYGYTF